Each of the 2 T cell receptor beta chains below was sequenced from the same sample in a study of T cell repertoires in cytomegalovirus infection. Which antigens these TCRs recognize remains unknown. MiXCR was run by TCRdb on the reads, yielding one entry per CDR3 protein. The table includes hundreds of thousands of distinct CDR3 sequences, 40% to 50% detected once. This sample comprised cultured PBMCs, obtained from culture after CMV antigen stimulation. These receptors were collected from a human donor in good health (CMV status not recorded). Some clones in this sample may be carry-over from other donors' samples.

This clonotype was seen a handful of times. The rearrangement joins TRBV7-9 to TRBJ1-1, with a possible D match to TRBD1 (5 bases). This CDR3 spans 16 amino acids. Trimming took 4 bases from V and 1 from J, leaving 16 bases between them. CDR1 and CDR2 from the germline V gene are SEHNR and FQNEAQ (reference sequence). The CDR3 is CASSSFARGGNTEAFF. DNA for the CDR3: TGTGCCAGCAGCTCCTTCGCACGGGGGGGGAACACTGAAGCTTTCTTT.

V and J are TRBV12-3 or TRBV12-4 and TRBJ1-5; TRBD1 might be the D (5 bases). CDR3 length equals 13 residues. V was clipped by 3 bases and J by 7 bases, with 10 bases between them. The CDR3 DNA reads TGTGCCAGCAGTTTGGTAGGGGAACAGCCCCAGCATTTT. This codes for CASSLVGEQPQHF.